A single sample gave rise to the 23 T cell receptor beta chains below, sequenced in a study of control samples from healthy donors and cancer patients. Profiling relied on immunoSEQ multiplex PCR, and the TCRdb table lists in-frame clones only, not all of them. The sample holds roughly 140,000 clones, roughly 93% seen once. The material sequenced was blood. The receptors were sampled from a man aged 50 or older in good health.

This clone showed up just once. One end of the junction varies from germline; a read error may be responsible. V is TRBV7-8 and J is TRBJ2-3; TRBD2 aligns across 9 bases. The CDR3 contains 14 residues. Germline-derived CDR1 and CDR2 are SGHVS and FQNEAQ. As DNA, the CDR3 is TGTGCCAGCAGCCCCGGGACTAGCAGAGATACGCAGTATTTT. It specifies CASSPGTSRDTQYF.

This chain links TRBV3-1 (or the pseudogene TRBV3-2) with TRBJ1-1; D may be TRBD1 (5 bases). The CDR3 covers 14 residues. Germline CDR1 is LGHDT and CDR2 is YNNKEL (reference sequence). V gave up 4 bases and J gave up 5 bases, with 14 bases separating them. The CDR3 sequence: CASSRTTRGTEAFF. The CDR3 bases are TGTGCCAGCAGCCGCACCACGAGGGGAACTGAAGCTTTCTTT.

The rearrangement joins TRBV27 to TRBJ1-5; D ambiguous. Germline assignment: CDR1 MNHEY and CDR2 SMNVEV (reference sequence). Trimming took 5 bases from V and 1 from J, leaving 9 bases between them. CDR3 length equals 14 residues. CDR3 sequence (DNA): TGTGCCAGCAGTCCTCGGGGAAGCAATCAGCCCCAGCATTTT. The encoded protein is CASSPRGSNQPQHF.

The rearrangement links TRBV5-5 to TRBJ1-1; D gene ambiguous. This CDR3 region has 15 residues. V gave up 5 bases and J gave up 0 bases, with 14 bases separating them. CDR1 SGHKS and CDR2 YYEKEE come from the germline V gene (reference sequence). CDR3 nucleotide sequence: TGTGCCAGCAGTCTGCAGTTGCACATGAACACTGAAGCTTTCTTT. Residues: CASSLQLHMNTEAFF.

Here the CDR3 DNA reads TGTGCCAGCAGCTTAATCAGGGGCAGAACCTACGAGCAGTACTTC. Translating gives CASSLIRGRTYEQYF. The rearrangement joins TRBV7-9 to TRBJ2-7; tentative D call: TRBD1 (6 bases). The V gene lost 2 bases and the J gene lost 2 bases, with 13 bases spanning the gap. CDR3 size: 15 residues. Germline-derived CDR1 and CDR2 are SEHNR and FQNEAQ (reference sequence).

The chain recombines TRBV19 with TRBJ1-1; no clear D gene. V lost 1 base and J lost 1, with 7 bases in between. The length of the CDR3 is 14 residues. Germline V lookup: CDR1 LNHDA, CDR2 SQIVND (reference sequence). CDR3 DNA: TGTGCCAGTAGTATAGGGCCAACGAACACTGAAGCTTTCTTT. Translation: CASSIGPTNTEAFF.

The V and J genes are TRBV5-1 and TRBJ2-3, with D unclear. CDR3 length: 15 residues. Trimming left V 3 bases short and J 0 bases short, with 11 bases between. The V gene's germline CDR1 is SGHRS and CDR2 YFSETQ. The chain's CDR3 is CASSYGRLSTDTQYF. CDR3 nucleotide sequence: TGCGCCAGCAGCTACGGACGGCTAAGCACAGATACGCAGTATTTT.

V gene TRBV10-2 combines with J gene TRBJ1-4; 8 bases agree with TRBD1. Trimming cost V 6 bases and J 7 bases; bases outside gene matches: 10. CDR3 size: 15 residues. Per the germline V gene, CDR1 is WSHSY and CDR2 is SAAADI. CDR3 region: CASSNIQGAGEKLFF. The DNA for the CDR3 is TGCGCCAGCAGCAACATTCAGGGGGCGGGTGAAAAACTGTTTTTT.

This chain connects TRBV18 to TRBJ2-5; TRBD1 or TRBD2 may be the D gene (5 bases each). The V end was cut by 5 bases, the J end by 4 bases, with 14 bases between. The CDR3 contains 14 residues. In germline, CDR1 is KGHSH, CDR2 LQKENI. CDR3 DNA sequence: TGTGCCAGCTCAGCAGGTCAGGGAGTAGAGACCCAGTACTTC. It is translated as CASSAGQGVETQYF.

The chain has TRBV4-2 and TRBJ1-2, with 8 nucleotides matching TRBD1. CDR1 and CDR2 from the germline V gene are LGHNA and YNFKEQ. The CDR3 totals 16 residues. Trimming took 3 bases from V and 0 from J; bases not matched to a gene: 6. The CDR3 loop reads CASSQEGQGSNYGYTF. DNA of the CDR3: TGTGCCAGCAGCCAGGAAGGACAGGGTTCTAACTATGGCTACACCTTC.

This clone was found once. The rearrangement links TRBV24-1 to TRBJ2-3, with 13 bases fitting TRBD2. The CDR3 loop spans 15 amino acids. Trimming cost V 5 bases and J 6 bases; bases outside gene matches: 4. The germline gives CDR1 KGHDR, CDR2 SFDVKD. The CDR3 DNA is TGTGCCACCAGTGTCGGGACTAGCGGGAAGGATACGCAGTATTTT. Translated: CATSVGTSGKDTQYF.

The chain couples TRBV6-5 to TRBJ1-4; D is unresolved. The V and J ends lost 2 bases and 2 bases respectively, with 3 bases between them. The CDR3 consists of 13 residues. Germline lookup yields CDR1 MNHEY and CDR2 SVGAGI. CDR3 nucleotide sequence: TGTGCCAGCAGTTACACGACTAATGAAAAACTGTTTTTT. This encodes CASSYTTNEKLFF.

The chain joins TRBV30 to TRBJ2-3; maybe TRBD2 (5 bases). Deletions cut 1 base from V and 2 bases from J, with 7 bases between. Germline CDR1 is GTSNPN and CDR2 is SVGIG (reference sequence). The CDR3 runs 13 residues. The CDR3 DNA follows: TGTGCCTGGAGTGACGGACTCACAGATACGCAGTATTTT. This translates into CAWSDGLTDTQYF. The variable domain in full, with the rest retrieved from reference TRBV30 and TRBJ2-3, is SQTIHQWPATLVQPVGSPLSLECTVEGTSNPNLYWYRQAAGRGLQLLFYSVGIGQISSEVPQNLSASRPQDRQFILSSKKLLLSDSGFYLCAWSDGLTDTQYFGPGTRLTVL.

V and J are TRBV5-4 and TRBJ2-2; 7 nucleotides agree with TRBD2. The germline CDR1 and CDR2 sequences are SGHNT and YYREEE (reference sequence). The CDR3 is made up of 16 amino acids. V was clipped by 3 bases and J by 1 base; unmatched bases: 6. The CDR3 reads CASSWGGGLNTGELFF. As DNA, the CDR3 is TGTGCCAGCAGCTGGGGGGGAGGGCTGAACACCGGGGAGCTGTTTTTT.

This chain links TRBV7-9 with TRBJ1-1, with unresolved D. Trimming stripped 4 bases from V and 4 bases from J, with 13 bases between. CDR1 is SEHNR and CDR2 is FQNEAQ in the germline V gene (reference sequence). The CDR3 covers 14 residues. The DNA of the CDR3 is TGTGCCAGCAGCTCAGGTGGTGGGGTCACTGAAGCTTTCTTT. Translating gives CASSSGGGVTEAFF. Drawing the rest from reference TRBV7-9 and TRBJ1-1, the complete variable domain is DTGVSQNPRHKITKRGQNVTFRCDPISEHNRLYWYRQTLGQGPEFLTYFQNEAQLEKSRLLSDRFSAERPKGSFSTLEIQRTEQGDSAMYLCASSSGGGVTEAFFGQGTRLTVV.

This chain uses TRBV3-1 (or the pseudogene TRBV3-2) with TRBJ1-1; perhaps TRBD1 as D (5 bases). Trimming stripped 5 bases from V and 5 bases from J, with 9 bases between. The CDR3 length is 12 residues. The germline V gene has CDR1 LGHDT and CDR2 YNNKEL (reference sequence). CDR3 region: CASSFEGTEAFF. Written as DNA, the CDR3 is TGTGCCAGCAGCTTCGAGGGGACTGAAGCTTTCTTT.

This chain connects TRBV28 to TRBJ1-2; D not certain. This CDR3 contains 14 residues. The germline gives CDR1 MDHEN, CDR2 SYDVKM. Trimming pared 3 bases from V and 4 bases from J, leaving 12 bases between. In DNA form, the CDR3 reads TGTGCCAGCAGTTTGGGCCGGAATACCTATGGCTACACCTTC. Protein product: CASSLGRNTYGYTF.

The V and J genes are TRBV27 and TRBJ2-3; D is unclear. The CDR3 sequence is 12 residues long. V lost 10 bases and J lost 14, with 22 bases in between. Germline CDR1 reads MNHEY; CDR2 reads SMNVEV (reference sequence). The CDR3 sequence is CATQKLGLRRYF. The CDR3 bases are TGTGCCACCCAGAAGTTGGGTCTCCGTAGGTATTTT.

This clone showed up just once. The J gene is TRBJ2-7, the V gene TRBV28; 9 positions match TRBD1. Per the germline V gene, CDR1 is MDHEN and CDR2 is SYDVKM. The CDR3 extends over 14 amino acids. V was pared by 4 bases and J by 7 bases, with 8 bases of the junction left unmatched. The CDR3 DNA is TGTGCCAGCAGTTCCGGGACAGGGTGGCGTGAGCAGTACTTC. Translated, it gives CASSSGTGWREQYF.

This sequence joins TRBV5-1 and TRBJ2-7, with 7 bases identical to TRBD2. CDR1 and CDR2 (germline): SGHRS, YFSETQ. This CDR3 has 14 amino acids. V lost 0 bases and J lost 7; bases outside the gene matches: 7. CDR3 coding DNA: TGCGCCAGCAGCTTGGGGGACTACCGGGATGAGCAGTACTTC. Its protein product is CASSLGDYRDEQYF.

As regards this clone: Distinct nucleotide sequences in the sample also encode this CDR3. The J gene is TRBJ2-5, the V gene TRBV7-2, with unresolved D. Germline CDR1 is SGHTA and CDR2 is FQGNSA. V was cut by 1 base and J by 5 bases, with 8 bases left in between. The CDR3 has 13 residues. The CDR3: CASSLGLQETQYF. CDR3 sequence (DNA): TGTGCCAGCAGCTTAGGACTGCAGGAGACCCAGTACTTC.

The chain has TRBV5-1 and TRBJ2-3, with D unclear. CDR1 and CDR2 (germline): SGHRS, YFSETQ. This CDR3 is built from 11 residues. Trimming left V 4 bases short and J 6 bases short, with 6 bases between. The CDR3 DNA reads TGCGCCAGCAGCATTTTGGATACGCAGTATTTT. Translated: CASSILDTQYF.

The rearrangement uses TRBV27 and TRBJ2-2; D possibly corresponds to TRBD2 (6 bases). V was trimmed by 6 bases and J by 4 bases, leaving 15 bases between them. Germline V gives CDR1 MNHEY, CDR2 SMNVEV (reference sequence). CDR3 length: 15 residues. The CDR3 DNA is TGTGCCAGCAGCCCCCGGGGGACTTTCACCGGGGAGCTGTTTTTT. Encoded protein: CASSPRGTFTGELFF.